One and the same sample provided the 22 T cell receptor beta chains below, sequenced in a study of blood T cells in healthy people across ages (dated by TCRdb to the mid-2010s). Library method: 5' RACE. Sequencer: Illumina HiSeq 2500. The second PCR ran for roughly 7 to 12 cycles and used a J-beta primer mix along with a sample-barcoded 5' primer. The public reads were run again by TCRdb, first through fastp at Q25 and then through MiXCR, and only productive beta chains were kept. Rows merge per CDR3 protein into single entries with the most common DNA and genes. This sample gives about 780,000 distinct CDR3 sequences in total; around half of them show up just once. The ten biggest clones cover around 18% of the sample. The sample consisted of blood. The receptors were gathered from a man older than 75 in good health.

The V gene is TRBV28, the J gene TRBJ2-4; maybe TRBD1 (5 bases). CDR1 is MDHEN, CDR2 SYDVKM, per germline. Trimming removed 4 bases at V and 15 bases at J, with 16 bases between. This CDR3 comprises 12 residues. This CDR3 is CASSSPDLGRYF. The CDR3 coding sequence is TGTGCCAGCAGTTCACCCGACCTGGGGCGGTACTTC.

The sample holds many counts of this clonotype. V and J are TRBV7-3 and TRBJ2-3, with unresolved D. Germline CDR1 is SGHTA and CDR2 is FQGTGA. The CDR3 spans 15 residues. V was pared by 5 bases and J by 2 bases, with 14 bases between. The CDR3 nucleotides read TGTGCCAGCAGCCCCAGGACGGTTTACACAGATACGCAGTATTTT. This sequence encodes CASSPRTVYTDTQYF. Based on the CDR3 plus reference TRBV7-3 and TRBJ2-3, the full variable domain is GAGVSQTPSNKVTEKGKYVELRCDPISGHTALYWYRQSLGQGPEFLIYFQGTGAADDSGLPNDRFFAVRPEGSVSTLKIQRTERGDSAVYLCASSPRTVYTDTQYFGPGTRLTVL.

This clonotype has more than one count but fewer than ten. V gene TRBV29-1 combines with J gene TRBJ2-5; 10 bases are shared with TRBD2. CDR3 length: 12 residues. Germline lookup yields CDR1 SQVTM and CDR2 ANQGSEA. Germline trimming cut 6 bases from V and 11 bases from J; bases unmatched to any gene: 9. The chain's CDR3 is CSVSSGGNEQYF. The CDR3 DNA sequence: TGCAGCGTCTCTAGCGGGGGTAATGAGCAGTACTTC.

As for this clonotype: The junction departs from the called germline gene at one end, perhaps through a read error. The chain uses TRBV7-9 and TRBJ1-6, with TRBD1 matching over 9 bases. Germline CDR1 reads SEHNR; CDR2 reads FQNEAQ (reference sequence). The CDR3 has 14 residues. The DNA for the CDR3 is TGTGCCAGCAGCGACACAGGGGGCAATTCACCCCCCCACTTT. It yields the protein CASSDTGGNSPPHF. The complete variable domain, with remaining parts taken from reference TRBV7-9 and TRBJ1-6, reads DTGVSQNPRHKITKRGQNVTFRCDPISEHNRLYWYRQTLGQGPEFLTYFQNEAQLEKSRLLSDRFSAERPKGSFSTLEIQRTEQGDSAMYLCASSDTGGNSPPHFGNGTRLTVT.

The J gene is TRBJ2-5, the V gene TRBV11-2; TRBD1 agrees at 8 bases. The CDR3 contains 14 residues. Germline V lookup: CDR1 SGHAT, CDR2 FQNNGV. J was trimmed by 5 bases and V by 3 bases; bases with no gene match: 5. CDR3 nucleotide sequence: TGTGCCAGCAGCTTCAGGGGGCGCGGGGAGACCCAGTACTTC. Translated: CASSFRGRGETQYF. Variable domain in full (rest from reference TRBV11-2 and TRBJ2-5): EAGVAQSPRYKIIEKRQSVAFWCNPISGHATLYWYQQILGQGPKLLIQFQNNGVVDDSQLPKDRFSAERLKGVDSTLKIQPAKLEDSAVYLCASSFRGRGETQYFGPGTRLLVL.

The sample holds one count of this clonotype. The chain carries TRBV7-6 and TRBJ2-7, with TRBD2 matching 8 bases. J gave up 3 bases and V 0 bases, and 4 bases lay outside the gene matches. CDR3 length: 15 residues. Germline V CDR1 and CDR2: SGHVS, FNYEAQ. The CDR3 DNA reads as TGTGCCAGCAGCTTAGCAGCGGGGGTTATCTACGAGCAGTACTTC. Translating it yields CASSLAAGVIYEQYF.

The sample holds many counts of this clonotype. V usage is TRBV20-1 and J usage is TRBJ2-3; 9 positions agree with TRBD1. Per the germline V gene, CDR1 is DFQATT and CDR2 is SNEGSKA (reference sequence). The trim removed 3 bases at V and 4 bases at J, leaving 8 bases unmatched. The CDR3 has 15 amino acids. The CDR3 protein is CSASLRQGVSDTQYF. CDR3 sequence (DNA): TGCAGTGCTAGCTTGAGACAGGGGGTTTCAGATACGCAGTATTTT.

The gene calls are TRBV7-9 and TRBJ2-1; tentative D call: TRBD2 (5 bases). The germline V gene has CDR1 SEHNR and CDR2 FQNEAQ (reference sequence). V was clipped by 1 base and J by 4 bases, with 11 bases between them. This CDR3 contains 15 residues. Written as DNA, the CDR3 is TGTGCCAGCAGCTTAGTTGAGGGATTTTACAATGAGCAGTTCTTC. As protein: CASSLVEGFYNEQFF.

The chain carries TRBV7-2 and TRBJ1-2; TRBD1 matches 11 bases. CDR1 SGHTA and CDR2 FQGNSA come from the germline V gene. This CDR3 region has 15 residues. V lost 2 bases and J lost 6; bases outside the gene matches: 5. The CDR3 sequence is CASSLIGQGAHGYTF. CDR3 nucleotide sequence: TGTGCCAGCAGCTTAATCGGACAGGGGGCGCATGGCTACACCTTC.

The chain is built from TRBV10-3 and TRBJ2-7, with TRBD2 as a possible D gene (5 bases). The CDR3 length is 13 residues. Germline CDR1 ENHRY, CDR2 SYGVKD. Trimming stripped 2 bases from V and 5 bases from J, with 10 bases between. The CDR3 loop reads CAISESLAHEQYF. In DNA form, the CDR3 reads TGTGCCATCAGTGAGAGCCTAGCACACGAGCAGTACTTC.

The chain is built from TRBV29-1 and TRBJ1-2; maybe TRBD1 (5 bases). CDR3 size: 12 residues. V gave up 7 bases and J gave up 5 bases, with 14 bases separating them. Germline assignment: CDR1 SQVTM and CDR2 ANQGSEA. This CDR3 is CSAVRGAYGYTF. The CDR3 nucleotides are TGCAGCGCAGTGCGTGGGGCGTATGGCTACACCTTC. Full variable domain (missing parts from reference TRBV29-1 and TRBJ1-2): SAVISQKPSRDICQRGTSLTIQCQVDSQVTMMFWYRQQPGQSLTLIATANQGSEATYESGFVIDKFPISRPNLTFSTLTVSNMSPEDSSIYLCSAVRGAYGYTFGSGTRLTVV.

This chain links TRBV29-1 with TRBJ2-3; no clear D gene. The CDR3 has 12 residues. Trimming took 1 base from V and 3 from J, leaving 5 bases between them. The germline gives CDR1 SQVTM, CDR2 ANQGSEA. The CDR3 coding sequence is TGCAGCGTTGAAGTACGGACAGATACGCAGTATTTT. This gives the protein CSVEVRTDTQYF.

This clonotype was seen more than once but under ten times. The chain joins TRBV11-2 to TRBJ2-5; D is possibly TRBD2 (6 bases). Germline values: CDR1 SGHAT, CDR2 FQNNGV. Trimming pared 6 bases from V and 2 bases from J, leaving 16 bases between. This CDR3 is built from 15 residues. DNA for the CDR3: TGTGCCAGCAGAACGCGGGACTTACGACAAGAGACCCAGTACTTC. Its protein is CASRTRDLRQETQYF.

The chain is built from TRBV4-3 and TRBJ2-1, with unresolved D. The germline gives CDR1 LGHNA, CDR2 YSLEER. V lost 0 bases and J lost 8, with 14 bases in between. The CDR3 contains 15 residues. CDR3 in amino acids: CASSQEWARSDEQFF. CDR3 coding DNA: TGCGCCAGCAGCCAAGAATGGGCTAGGTCGGATGAGCAGTTCTTC.

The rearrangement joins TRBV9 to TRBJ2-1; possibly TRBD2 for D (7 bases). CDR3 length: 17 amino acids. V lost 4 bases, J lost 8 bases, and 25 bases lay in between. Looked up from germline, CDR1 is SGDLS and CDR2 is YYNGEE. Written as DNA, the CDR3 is TGTGCCAGCAGCCCCCGTCTTATAGGGGGGGGCCGCGATGAGCAGTTCTTC. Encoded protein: CASSPRLIGGGRDEQFF.

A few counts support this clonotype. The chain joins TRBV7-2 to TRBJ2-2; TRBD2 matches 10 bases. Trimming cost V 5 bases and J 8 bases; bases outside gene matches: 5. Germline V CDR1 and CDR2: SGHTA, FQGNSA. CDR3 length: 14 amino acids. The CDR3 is CASSPPSGRGELFF. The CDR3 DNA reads TGTGCCAGCAGCCCCCCTAGCGGGAGAGGGGAGCTGTTTTTT. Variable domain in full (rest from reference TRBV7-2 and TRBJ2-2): GAGVSQSPSNKVTEKGKDVELRCDPISGHTALYWYRQSLGQGLEFLIYFQGNSAPDKSGLPSDRFSAERTGGSVSTLTIQRTQQEDSAVYLCASSPPSGRGELFFGEGSRLTVL.

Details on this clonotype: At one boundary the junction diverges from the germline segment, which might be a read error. For the CDR3, the DNA is TGTGCCAGCAGTTTAGGGGGTCAGAGATATAATTCACCCCCCCACTTT. It translates to CASSLGGQRYNSPPHF. This chain links TRBV28 with TRBJ1-6; a weak D match, TRBD1 (5 bases). The germline V gene encodes CDR1 MDHEN and CDR2 SYDVKM. The CDR3 length is 16 residues.

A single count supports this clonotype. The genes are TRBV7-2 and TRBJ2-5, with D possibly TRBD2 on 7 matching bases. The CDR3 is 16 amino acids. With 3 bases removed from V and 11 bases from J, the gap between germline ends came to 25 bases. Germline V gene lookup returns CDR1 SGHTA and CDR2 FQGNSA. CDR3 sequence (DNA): TGTGCCAGCAGCTTCCGGGGGGCGCTACCTAACAATGAGCAGTACTTC. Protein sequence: CASSFRGALPNNEQYF.

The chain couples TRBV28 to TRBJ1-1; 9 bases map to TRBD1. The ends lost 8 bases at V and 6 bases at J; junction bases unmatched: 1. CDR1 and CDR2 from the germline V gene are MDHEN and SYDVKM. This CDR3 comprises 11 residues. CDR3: CASRDRAEAFF. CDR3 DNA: TGTGCCAGCCGGGACAGGGCTGAAGCTTTCTTT.

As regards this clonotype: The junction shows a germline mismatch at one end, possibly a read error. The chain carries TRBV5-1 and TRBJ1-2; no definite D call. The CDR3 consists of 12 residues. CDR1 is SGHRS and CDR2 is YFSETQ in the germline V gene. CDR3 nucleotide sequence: TGTGCCAGCAGCTTAGCCTCATATGGCTACACCTTC. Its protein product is CASSLASYGYTF.

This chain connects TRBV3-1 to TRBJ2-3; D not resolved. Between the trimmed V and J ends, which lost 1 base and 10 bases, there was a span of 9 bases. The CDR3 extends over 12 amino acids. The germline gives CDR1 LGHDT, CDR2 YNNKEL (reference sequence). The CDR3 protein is CASSQARTAQYF. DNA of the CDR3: TGTGCCAGCAGCCAAGCGCGAACAGCGCAGTATTTT.

The DNA for the CDR3 is TGTGCCGGAGTGCTAGCGGGCTTCAGAGATACGCAGTATTTT. It encodes CAGVLAGFRDTQYF. The chain recombines TRBV30 with TRBJ2-3; 8 bases fit TRBD2. The CDR3 covers 14 residues. Germline-derived CDR1 and CDR2 are GTSNPN and SVGIG (reference sequence). V lost 8 bases, J lost 5 bases, and 12 bases stayed unmatched. Together with reference TRBV30 and TRBJ2-3, the CDR3 gives the full variable domain: SQTIHQWPATLVQPVGSPLSLECTVEGTSNPNLYWYRQAAGRGLQLLFYSVGIGQISSEVPQNLSASRPQDRQFILSSKKLLLSDSGFYLCAGVLAGFRDTQYFGPGTRLTVL.